This T cell receptor beta chain was sequenced for a study of blood T cell repertoires in COVID-19. Study-wide background: The United States, Italy and Spain were the sources of the acute and convalescent COVID-19 samples.

Methods used by the authors: Amplification with reference gene primers provided the estimates of nucleated cell counts. This table comes from immunoSEQ multiplex PCR, and its TCRdb copy is limited to in-frame clones, with some not included. Clone size and V and J calls were adopted from that table, with D and trimming inferred from the DNA. The sample yields about 320,000 clones, 90% seen once. The CDR3 extends over 14 amino acids. The V gene lost 5 bases and the J gene lost 0 bases, with 7 bases spanning the gap. Germline CDR1 MRHNA, CDR2 SNTAGT. Membership in each cohort depended on participant-reported clinical history.

Source material: PBMCs or T cells enriched from blood (not recorded which). The chain links TRBV6-4 to TRBJ2-2; D perhaps matches TRBD1 (5 bases). This receptor was obtained from a woman aged 25 to 39 who had been exposed to COVID-19. In DNA, the CDR3 is TGTGCCAGCAGTAGGGGCCCGAACACCGGGGAGCTGTTTTTT. It translates to CASSRGPNTGELFF.